This T cell receptor beta chain came from a study of T cells in Graves' hyperthyroidism and ophthalmopathy. Study-wide points: Ophthalmopathy got predicted by the model a median 6.5 months before its onset.

The CDR3 totals 19 residues. Germline CDR1 and CDR2: MGHRA and YSYEKL. RNA transcripts gave rise to amplified TCR beta CDR3 regions. The study used the HTBI primer set for a first-round RT-PCR of the TCR CDR3. TCRdb re-derived calls from the multiplex PCR reads in MiXCR, one entry per CDR3 protein. Of hundreds of thousands of distinct CDR3 sequences in the sample, around 39% are singletons; the top ten hold 8.9%. In regard to this clonotype: Its antigen is as yet unknown. Sequence at one end of the junction differs from germline and may be a read error.

The V and J genes are TRBV4-1 and TRBJ2-6; 8 bases agree with TRBD1. This TCR came from a man between 18 and 29 years old with Graves' hyperthyroidism. The sample consisted of blood. The CDR3 region has the DNA TGTGCCAGCAGCCAGCAAACAGGGACAGGATTCTCTGGGGCCAACGTCCTGACTTTC. Translated, it gives CASSQQTGTGFSGANVLTF.